Each of the 17 T cell receptor beta chains below was sequenced from the same sample in a study. A single record per CDR3 protein comes from TCRdb applying MiXCR to the RT-PCR reads. The sample shows about 700,000 distinct CDR3 sequences, 12% to 15% of them seen only once. What was sequenced was memory CD4+ T cells from blood. These receptors all stem from a female donor in good health, serving as a healthy control.

This chain joins TRBV5-5 and TRBJ2-5, with D unresolved. V lost 2 bases and J 4 bases, leaving 6 bases between the germline ends. CDR3 size: 12 residues. Germline CDR1 SGHKS, CDR2 YYEKEE (reference sequence). The CDR3: CASSFQLETQYF. The CDR3 DNA sequence: TGTGCCAGCAGCTTTCAGCTAGAGACCCAGTACTTC.

In its sample, this clonotype was seen many times. The rearrangement uses TRBV7-9 and TRBJ2-5, with 9 bases that match TRBD2. CDR3 size: 13 residues. The trim removed 7 bases at V and 2 bases at J, leaving 2 bases unmatched. CDR1 and CDR2 from the germline V gene are SEHNR and FQNEAQ (reference sequence). The CDR3 protein is CASTRGGQETQYF. The CDR3 DNA is TGTGCCAGCACGCGGGGGGGACAAGAGACCCAGTACTTC. The complete variable domain, with remaining parts taken from reference TRBV7-9 and TRBJ2-5, reads DTGVSQNPRHKITKRGQNVTFRCDPISEHNRLYWYRQTLGQGPEFLTYFQNEAQLEKSRLLSDRFSAERPKGSFSTLEIQRTEQGDSAMYLCASTRGGQETQYFGPGTRLLVL.

The chain carries TRBV20-1 and TRBJ2-2; 8 bases fit TRBD2. The CDR3 consists of 17 residues. V shed 1 base, J shed 3 bases, and the junction held 10 bases outside the gene matches. Per the germline V gene, CDR1 is DFQATT and CDR2 is SNEGSKA (reference sequence). CDR3 coding DNA: TGCAGTGCTAGAGTTTACGGGACGGGAGGGCACACCGGGGAGCTGTTTTTT. Its protein product is CSARVYGTGGHTGELFF.

The V gene is TRBV27, the J gene TRBJ1-1; 7 bases map to TRBD1. V lost 5 bases and J lost 11; bases outside the gene matches: 11. CDR3 length: 13 residues. The germline V gene has CDR1 MNHEY and CDR2 SMNVEV (reference sequence). The CDR3 sequence is CASSQTGQRRAFF. The CDR3 DNA sequence: TGTGCCAGCAGTCAGACGGGACAGCGACGTGCTTTCTTT.

In this sample, this clonotype turned up many times. V and J are TRBV4-3 and TRBJ1-2, with TRBD1 identical over 7 bases. V was clipped by 0 bases and J by 1 base; unmatched bases: 8. In germline, CDR1 is LGHNA, CDR2 YSLEER. The CDR3 covers 17 residues. CDR3 in amino acids: CASSQEVGGTDNYGYTF. Written as DNA, the CDR3 is TGCGCCAGCAGCCAAGAGGTCGGTGGGACAGATAACTATGGCTACACCTTC.

This chain connects TRBV10-3 to TRBJ2-2; a possible D gene is TRBD1 (6 bases). The CDR3 spans 15 residues. Germline CDR1 is ENHRY and CDR2 is SYGVKD. V was cut by 10 bases and J by 4 bases, with 19 bases left in between. The CDR3 sequence is CATQSRTEFTGELFF. As DNA, the CDR3 is TGTGCCACCCAGTCCAGGACAGAGTTCACCGGGGAGCTGTTTTTT.

This clonotype was observed a handful of times. This chain connects TRBV4-1 to TRBJ1-5; D gene unclear. The CDR3 covers 16 residues. V lost 0 bases to trimming and J lost 3 bases, with 12 bases between them. CDR1 and CDR2 from the germline V gene are MGHRA and YSYEKL. The CDR3 region is CASSQDPPGSNQPQHF. The CDR3 nucleotides read TGCGCCAGCAGCCAAGACCCTCCAGGTTCCAATCAGCCCCAGCATTTT.

This clonotype was recorded many times. The chain links TRBV6-5 to TRBJ2-5; 12 nucleotides agree with TRBD2. With 6 bases clipped from V and 5 bases from J, the junction kept 10 bases outside the gene matches. Germline V gene lookup returns CDR1 MNHEY and CDR2 SVGAGI. This CDR3 contains 16 residues. The CDR3 sequence is CASRGLAGGPPETQYF. The CDR3, as DNA: TGTGCCAGCAGGGGTCTAGCGGGGGGGCCACCGGAGACCCAGTACTTC.

The chain combines TRBV28 with TRBJ2-2; 8 positions match TRBD1. The CDR3 runs to 14 residues. After removal of 7 bases from V and 4 bases from J, the junction contained 5 bases not matched to a gene. Germline V gene data show CDR1 as MDHEN and CDR2 as SYDVKM. CDR3 amino acids: CASKSQGATGELFF. CDR3 nucleotides: TGTGCCAGCAAATCTCAGGGGGCCACCGGGGAGCTGTTTTTT.

The chain combines TRBV7-2 with TRBJ1-2; D unclear. This CDR3 has 15 residues. V lost 0 bases and J lost 0, with 8 bases in between. Germline CDR1 SGHTA, CDR2 FQGNSA. CDR3 sequence (DNA): TGTGCCAGCAGCTTAGCGGCGGGCACTAACTATGGCTACACCTTC. It is translated as CASSLAAGTNYGYTF.

This clonotype was observed a few times. The CDR3 bases are TGCAGTGCTCCCGACCAGGGGGCCAACGAGCAGTACTTC. Its protein is CSAPDQGANEQYF. The J gene is TRBJ2-7, the V gene TRBV20-1; 8 bases match TRBD1. The CDR3 covers 13 residues. The germline V gene has CDR1 DFQATT and CDR2 SNEGSKA (reference sequence). Losses at the gene ends were 5 bases for V and 5 bases for J; bases not matched to a gene: 8.

This clonotype was seen repeatedly, ten times or more. J is TRBJ2-1 and V is TRBV27, with TRBD2 identical over 8 bases. Germline values: CDR1 MNHEY, CDR2 SMNVEV (reference sequence). Trimming at V came to 3 bases and at J to 3 bases, leaving 7 bases not matched to a gene. CDR3 size: 16 residues. The CDR3 region has the DNA TGTGCCAGCAGTTTGGGACTAGACCTAGTCTACAATGAGCAGTTCTTC. Its translation: CASSLGLDLVYNEQFF.

The V gene is TRBV20-1, the J gene TRBJ2-5, with a tentative D call TRBD2 (5 bases). With 1 base removed from V and 3 bases from J, the gap between germline ends came to 12 bases. CDR3 length equals 14 residues. Looked up from germline, CDR1 is DFQATT and CDR2 is SNEGSKA (reference sequence). This CDR3 reads CSARVIGREETQYF. DNA for the CDR3: TGCAGTGCTAGAGTTATAGGGAGAGAAGAGACCCAGTACTTC.

This clonotype was found many times. This chain uses TRBV20-1 with TRBJ2-5; 9 nucleotides line up with TRBD2. Germline V gives CDR1 DFQATT, CDR2 SNEGSKA (reference sequence). Trimming took 8 bases from V and 2 from J; bases not matched to a gene: 6. The CDR3 is 13 amino acids. This CDR3 is CSTEREVQETQYF. DNA of the CDR3: TGCAGTACAGAGCGGGAGGTACAAGAGACCCAGTACTTC.

This clonotype was counted between two and nine times. CDR3 loop: CASSTHRGDNTEAFF. Written as DNA, the CDR3 is TGTGCCAGCAGCACGCACAGGGGGGACAACACTGAAGCTTTCTTT. The rearrangement joins TRBV7-2 to TRBJ1-1, with 8 bases aligning to TRBD1. This CDR3 is built from 15 residues. Germline loops: CDR1 SGHTA, CDR2 FQGNSA. Trimming cost V 5 bases and J 2 bases; bases outside gene matches: 7.

This clonotype was counted only a few times. The chain has TRBV7-2 and TRBJ2-7, with 8 bases identical to TRBD2. V lost 5 bases, J lost 1 base, and 7 bases stayed unmatched. The CDR3 is made up of 15 amino acids. The germline CDR1 and CDR2 sequences are SGHTA and FQGNSA. CDR3 amino acids: CASSPSGSESYEQYF. CDR3 bases: TGTGCCAGCAGCCCCAGCGGGAGTGAGTCCTACGAGCAGTACTTC.

The rearrangement links TRBV5-1 to TRBJ2-7; 8 bases are a match to TRBD1. Unmatched junction bases numbered 14, after V lost 3 bases and J lost 3 bases. Germline V gives CDR1 SGHRS, CDR2 YFSETQ. The CDR3 spans 17 residues. This chain's CDR3 is CASSSTADRGGLYEQYF. CDR3 DNA: TGCGCCAGCAGCTCCACCGCCGACAGGGGAGGCCTCTACGAGCAGTACTTC. Together with reference TRBV5-1 and TRBJ2-7, the CDR3 gives the full variable domain: KAGVTQTPRYLIKTRGQQVTLSCSPISGHRSVSWYQQTPGQGLQFLFEYFSETQRNKGNFPGRFSGRQFSNSRSEMNVSTLELGDSALYLCASSSTADRGGLYEQYFGPGTRLTVT.